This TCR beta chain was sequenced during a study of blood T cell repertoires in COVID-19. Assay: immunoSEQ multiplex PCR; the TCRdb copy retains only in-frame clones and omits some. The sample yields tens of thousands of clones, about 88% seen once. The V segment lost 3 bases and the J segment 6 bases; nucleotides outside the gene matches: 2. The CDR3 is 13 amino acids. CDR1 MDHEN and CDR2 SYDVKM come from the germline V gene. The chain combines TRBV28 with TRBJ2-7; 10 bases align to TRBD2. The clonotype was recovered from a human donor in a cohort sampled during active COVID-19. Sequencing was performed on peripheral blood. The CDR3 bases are TGTGCCAGCAGTTTGGGGACTAGCGTCGAGCAGTACTTC. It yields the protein CASSLGTSVEQYF. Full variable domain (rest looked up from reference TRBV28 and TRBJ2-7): DVKVTQSSRYLVKRTGEKVFLECVQDMDHENMFWYRQDPGLGLRLIYFSYDVKMKEKGDIPEGYSVSREKKERFSLILESASTNQTSMYLCASSLGTSVEQYFGPGTRLTVT.